The sequence of this T cell receptor beta chain was determined in a study of CD8+ T cells in alopecia areata. The wider study: Those treated were given oral tofacitinib at 5 to 10 mg twice daily. Percentage of affected scalp area was the basis on which treated patients' severity was scored.

The treatment is: oral pan-JAK inhibitor, 5-10 mg twice daily. In the case of this clone: Its antigen is currently unknown.

cDNA reverse transcribed from extracted RNA served as the sequencing template. Using immunoSEQ multiplex PCR, the repertoire was profiled, and TCRdb retains in-frame clones only, with some absent. Of under 300,000 clones listed, roughly 63% are singletons. CDR3 size: 14 residues. Germline CDR1 SGHTA, CDR2 FQGNSA. Losses at the gene ends were 5 bases for V and 7 bases for J; bases not matched to a gene: 10. Study-level points and caveats: Higher clonality was seen in lesional scalp than in normal scalp, especially in alopecia totalis/universalis. Significant decreases in scalp clonality and expanded CD8+ clones followed tofacitinib treatment.

This receptor was obtained from a human donor with alopecia areata. The genes are TRBV7-2 and TRBJ2-7; 8 bases align to TRBD2. This material consisted of CD4+ T cells sorted from blood, taken at roughly week 52, from a patient treated with tofacitinib. CDR3 in amino acids: CASSLQSGGREQYF. The CDR3 DNA is TGTGCCAGCAGCCTCCAAAGCGGGGGAAGGGAGCAGTACTTC.